A single sample is the source of the 29 T cell receptor beta chains below, sequenced in a study of blood T cell repertoires in COVID-19. Profiling relied on immunoSEQ multiplex PCR, and the TCRdb table lists in-frame clones only, not all of them. The sample carries about 260,000 clones, 86% recorded once. The sequenced sample was peripheral blood. Receptors originate from a man aged 40-50 years with active or convalescent COVID-19.

The chain employs TRBV12-5 and TRBJ1-1; perhaps TRBD1 as D (5 bases). Per germline, CDR1 LGHNT and CDR2 FRNRAP. The germline V and J ends were trimmed by 7 bases and 4 bases, with 16 bases remaining between them. CDR3 length: 14 amino acids. The CDR3 region has the DNA TGTGCTAGTGCAGGGTGGCGCGGCGGCACTGAAGCTTTCTTT. Translation gives CASAGWRGGTEAFF.

This chain connects TRBV6-5 to TRBJ1-5, with 8 bases matching TRBD1. V dropped 5 bases and J dropped 6; count of bases not matched to a gene: 9. The CDR3 sequence is 15 residues long. Germline lookup yields CDR1 MNHEY and CDR2 SVGAGI. CDR3 in DNA: TGTGCCAGCAGTAAAAGGACAGGGCTGGGTCAGCCCCAGCATTTT. Its translation is CASSKRTGLGQPQHF.

The CDR3 reads CASSEASSFTDTQYF. The CDR3 bases are TGTGCCAGCAGTGAAGCTAGCAGCTTCACAGATACGCAGTATTTT. The chain joins TRBV6-1 to TRBJ2-3; no clear D gene. Deletions cut 0 bases from V and 2 bases from J, with 9 bases between. The V gene's germline CDR1 is MNHNS and CDR2 SASEGT. The CDR3 is 15 amino acids.

J is TRBJ1-5 and V is TRBV5-8; D ambiguous. This CDR3 region has 14 residues. Germline V lookup: CDR1 SGHTS, CDR2 YDEGEE. The V gene lost 4 bases and the J gene lost 1 base, with 9 bases spanning the gap. CDR3 loop: CASSGGWSNQPQHF. The CDR3 DNA sequence: TGTGCCAGCAGCGGAGGCTGGAGCAATCAGCCCCAGCATTTT.

The chain has TRBV19 and TRBJ2-2; 9 nucleotides agree with TRBD1. This CDR3 contains 15 residues. V was pared by 5 bases and J by 7 bases, with 8 bases of the junction left unmatched. Per germline, CDR1 LNHDA and CDR2 SQIVND (reference sequence). CDR3 protein: CASSGGQGLGGELFF. The DNA of the CDR3 is TGTGCCAGTAGTGGGGGACAGGGTCTGGGCGGGGAGCTGTTTTTT. Using reference TRBV19 and TRBJ2-2 for the parts outside the CDR3, the full variable domain is DGGITQSPKYLFRKEGQNVTLSCEQNLNHDAMYWYRQDPGQGLRLIYYSQIVNDFQKGDIAEGYSVSREKKESFPLTVTSAQKNPTAFYLCASSGGQGLGGELFFGEGSRLTVL.

This rearrangement joins TRBV4-2 to TRBJ1-6; TRBD1 matches at 8 bases. Unmatched junction bases numbered 26, after V lost 1 base and J lost 6 bases. Germline values: CDR1 LGHNA, CDR2 YNFKEQ. The CDR3 loop spans 23 amino acids. The CDR3 DNA reads TGTGCCAGCAGCCAAGCGGTGCCAGCAGCTTATGTCCAGGGACAGGTGATTAATTCACCCCTCCACTTT. Protein: CASSQAVPAAYVQGQVINSPLHF.

The chain couples TRBV18 to TRBJ2-7; TRBD1 agrees at 11 bases. The CDR3 totals 16 residues. Germline-derived CDR1 and CDR2 are KGHSH and LQKENI. The V segment lost 3 bases and the J segment 5 bases; nucleotides outside the gene matches: 9. The CDR3 DNA reads TGTGCCAGCTCACCGGGCTTGGACAGGGGGCTACACGAGCAGTACTTC. Its protein is CASSPGLDRGLHEQYF.

CDR3 in amino acids: CASMGQGWDGYTF. The CDR3 DNA follows: TGTGCCAGCATGGGACAGGGATGGGATGGCTACACCTTC. V gene TRBV2 combines with J gene TRBJ1-2; TRBD1 matches 9 bases. Losses at the gene ends were 7 bases for V and 6 bases for J; bases not matched to a gene: 6. In germline, CDR1 is SNHLY, CDR2 FYNNEI. The CDR3 runs 13 residues. The full variable domain, rest sourced from reference TRBV2 and TRBJ1-2, is EPEVTQTPSHQVTQMGQEVILRCVPISNHLYFYWYRQILGQKVEFLVSFYNNEISEKSEIFDDQFSVERPDGSNFTLKIRSTKLEDSAMYFCASMGQGWDGYTFGSGTRLTVV.

The count of this clone is one. The genes are TRBV7-7 and TRBJ2-1, with 9 nucleotides matching TRBD2. V was clipped by 5 bases and J by 8 bases; unmatched bases: 10. The CDR3 is 15 residues long. Germline values: CDR1 SSHAT, CDR2 FNYEAQ (reference sequence). Here the CDR3 DNA reads TGTGCCAGCAGCCTTCGACTAGCGGCTACCCATGAGCAGTTCTTC. Protein: CASSLRLAATHEQFF. The whole variable domain, filled in from reference TRBV7-7 and TRBJ2-1, reads GAGVSQSPRYKVTKRGQDVTLRCDPISSHATLYWYQQALGQGPEFLTYFNYEAQPDKSGLPSDRFSAERPEGSISTLTIQRTEQRDSAMYRCASSLRLAATHEQFFGPGTRLTVL.

The chain couples TRBV28 to TRBJ2-5, with a weak D call TRBD1 (6 bases). The V and J ends lost 3 bases and 3 bases respectively, with 14 bases between them. The CDR3 is made up of 15 amino acids. Germline CDR1 MDHEN, CDR2 SYDVKM. The CDR3 DNA is TGTGCCAGCAGTTTGGTAGGACAGCCAAAAGAGACCCAGTACTTC. It specifies CASSLVGQPKETQYF.

The V and J genes are TRBV5-1 and TRBJ2-5, with 8 bases that match TRBD1. Trimming cost V 2 bases and J 5 bases; bases outside gene matches: 5. CDR1 and CDR2 (germline): SGHRS, YFSETQ. This CDR3 spans 14 amino acids. CDR3 sequence (DNA): TGCGCCAGCAGCTTTCAGGGGGCACCTGAGACCCAGTACTTC. Protein: CASSFQGAPETQYF.

A single count supports this clone. The chain couples TRBV5-4 to TRBJ1-5, with D tentatively TRBD1 (5 bases). Germline V gene data show CDR1 as SGHNT and CDR2 as YYREEE (reference sequence). Trimming shortened V by 3 bases and J by 0 bases, and 10 bases separated the two germline ends. The CDR3 totals 15 residues. CDR3 in DNA: TGTGCCAGCAGCTCGCAGGGAAATAGCAATCAGCCCCAGCATTTT. Translation: CASSSQGNSNQPQHF.

CDR3 protein: CASSPDRRGQPQHF. CDR3 nucleotide sequence: TGTGCCAGTAGCCCGGACAGGAGAGGTCAGCCCCAGCATTTT. This sequence joins TRBV19 and TRBJ1-5; 7 nucleotides match TRBD1. Trimming took 6 bases from V and 6 from J; bases not matched to a gene: 8. CDR1 and CDR2 from the germline V gene are LNHDA and SQIVND (reference sequence). The CDR3 has 14 amino acids.

The genes are TRBV5-1 and TRBJ1-2, with 7 bases identical to TRBD1. CDR1 is SGHRS and CDR2 is YFSETQ in the germline V gene. Losses at the gene ends were 4 bases for V and 3 bases for J; bases not matched to a gene: 0. The length of the CDR3 is 12 residues. The CDR3 nucleotides are TGCGCCAGCAGCGGGACAGACTATGGCTACACCTTC. Amino acid sequence: CASSGTDYGYTF.

The sample holds many counts of this clone. CDR3 bases: TGTGCCATCAGTACATCCTACGAGCAGTACTTC. Translation: CAISTSYEQYF. This chain connects TRBV10-3 to TRBJ2-7; D gene uncertain. Germline CDR1 and CDR2: ENHRY and SYGVKD. The CDR3 consists of 11 residues. The germline V and J ends were trimmed by 5 bases and 1 base, with 3 bases remaining between them.

The J gene is TRBJ2-7, the V gene TRBV18; no definite D call. The V gene lost 6 bases and the J gene lost 4 bases, with 7 bases spanning the gap. CDR1 is KGHSH, CDR2 LQKENI, per germline. This CDR3 region has 11 residues. CDR3 protein: CASSQDYEQYF. The CDR3 DNA sequence: TGTGCCAGCTCCCAGGATTACGAGCAGTACTTC.

The chain is built from TRBV9 and TRBJ1-2; D gene unclear. Trimming stripped 0 bases from V and 8 bases from J, with 20 bases between. There are 16 residues in the CDR3. The V gene's germline CDR1 is SGDLS and CDR2 YYNGEE. DNA for the CDR3: TGTGCCAGCAGCGTAGAAATCACGACAAACTCGAGAGGCTACACCTTC. Translation: CASSVEITTNSRGYTF.

This clone was observed a few times. The V call is TRBV2, the J call TRBJ2-2; D not certain. The CDR3 loop spans 13 amino acids. Between the trimmed V and J ends, which lost 6 bases and 4 bases, there was a span of 9 bases. Looked up from germline, CDR1 is SNHLY and CDR2 is FYNNEI. CDR3 sequence reads: CASSASVTGELFF. In nucleotides, the CDR3 is TGTGCCAGCAGCGCCAGCGTCACCGGGGAGCTGTTTTTT. Variable domain in full (rest from reference TRBV2 and TRBJ2-2): EPEVTQTPSHQVTQMGQEVILRCVPISNHLYFYWYRQILGQKVEFLVSFYNNEISEKSEIFDDQFSVERPDGSNFTLKIRSTKLEDSAMYFCASSASVTGELFFGEGSRLTVL.

The V and J genes are TRBV5-1 and TRBJ2-1, with 8 bases lining up with TRBD1. This CDR3 is 12 amino acids long. J lost 13 bases, V lost 5 bases, and 8 bases had no gene match. The germline gives CDR1 SGHRS, CDR2 YFSETQ. CDR3 DNA sequence: TGCGCCAGCAGTTCGACAGGACAGGGCCAGTTCTTC. This translates into CASSSTGQGQFF. Based on the CDR3 plus reference TRBV5-1 and TRBJ2-1, the full variable domain is KAGVTQTPRYLIKTRGQQVTLSCSPISGHRSVSWYQQTPGQGLQFLFEYFSETQRNKGNFPGRFSGRQFSNSRSEMNVSTLELGDSALYLCASSSTGQGQFFGPGTRLTVL.

This clone was counted only a few times. The chain links TRBV6-5 to TRBJ1-1; no clear D gene. The CDR3 loop spans 14 amino acids. Trimming took off 0 bases at V and 4 bases at J, with 9 bases between the two ends. Germline V gene lookup returns CDR1 MNHEY and CDR2 SVGAGI. Here the CDR3 DNA reads TGTGCCAGCAGTTACTCCGGCGAGGCCACTGAAGCTTTCTTT. It yields the protein CASSYSGEATEAFF.

This clone has just a few counts. The V and J genes are TRBV10-2 and TRBJ2-3; possible D gene TRBD1, 5 bases. Germline lookup yields CDR1 WSHSY and CDR2 SAAADI. Trimming removed 0 bases at V and 0 bases at J, with 10 bases between. There are 16 residues in the CDR3. In nucleotides, the CDR3 is TGCGCCAGCAGTGAGTCATTGGGGCTCAGCACAGATACGCAGTATTTT. It translates to CASSESLGLSTDTQYF.

Written as DNA, the CDR3 is TGTGCCAGCAGCCTCCCGCTTAGCGGGAGCTCCTACAATGAGCAGTTCTTC. Translation gives CASSLPLSGSSYNEQFF. The V gene is TRBV11-3, the J gene TRBJ2-1; 9 bases fit TRBD2. There are 17 residues in the CDR3. Trimming removed 5 bases from V and 0 bases from J; junction bases left unmatched: 8. CDR1 and CDR2 from the germline V gene are SGHNT and YENEEA.

The chain has TRBV5-6 and TRBJ2-7; no clear D. V lost 4 bases and J 4 bases, leaving 9 bases between the germline ends. The CDR3 loop spans 12 amino acids. Germline V lookup: CDR1 SGHDT, CDR2 YYEEEE. The CDR3 nucleotides read TGTGCCAGCAGCCTAAGAGAGTACGAGCAGTACTTC. Translation: CASSLREYEQYF.

The J gene is TRBJ2-1, the V gene TRBV19; no clear D. The V gene's germline CDR1 is LNHDA and CDR2 SQIVND (reference sequence). This CDR3 has 15 residues. With 4 bases removed from V and 0 bases from J, the gap between germline ends came to 10 bases. CDR3 bases: TGTGCCAGTAGTAGGGCCCTAAGCTCCTACAATGAGCAGTTCTTC. As protein: CASSRALSSYNEQFF.

This chain connects TRBV24-1 to TRBJ2-5, with TRBD2 matching over 9 bases. The germline gives CDR1 KGHDR, CDR2 SFDVKD. The junction had 15 bases not matched to a gene; V was cut back by 12 bases and J by 2 bases. The CDR3 has 16 amino acids. The CDR3 region has the DNA TGTGCCTCCTCGCGGGGGGGGGACGAAGGGCAAGAGACCCAGTACTTC. As protein: CASSRGGDEGQETQYF.

This sequence joins TRBV6-5 and TRBJ1-5, with unresolved D. CDR1 is MNHEY, CDR2 SVGAGI, per germline. V lost 7 bases, J lost 9 bases, and 13 bases lay in between. The CDR3 length is 12 residues. The CDR3, as DNA: TGTGCCAGCACCGCGTATTCCGGGCCCCAGCATTTT. Translated, it gives CASTAYSGPQHF.

This rearrangement joins TRBV9 to TRBJ1-6, with 9 bases lining up with TRBD1. Trimming removed 3 bases from V and 7 bases from J; junction bases left unmatched: 5. Germline V gives CDR1 SGDLS, CDR2 YYNGEE. This CDR3 contains 15 residues. CDR3 residues: CASSELGTGNSPLHF. The CDR3 nucleotides read TGTGCCAGCAGCGAACTGGGGACAGGGAATTCACCCCTCCACTTT.

V is TRBV7-9 and J is TRBJ1-1; 12 nucleotides align to TRBD1. The CDR3 runs 15 residues. V lost 5 bases, J lost 1 base, and 2 bases stayed unmatched. The germline CDR1 and CDR2 sequences are SEHNR and FQNEAQ (reference sequence). The DNA for the CDR3 is TGTGCCAGCAGCGGGGACAGGGGGCAGAACACTGAAGCTTTCTTT. This encodes CASSGDRGQNTEAFF.

The rearrangement joins TRBV3-1 (or the pseudogene TRBV3-2) to TRBJ1-2; D is undetermined. Trimming stripped 0 bases from V and 4 bases from J, with 9 bases between. CDR1 and CDR2 (germline): LGHDT, YNNKEL (reference sequence). The CDR3 runs to 14 residues. The chain's CDR3 is CASSQDGSGYGYTF. The CDR3 DNA reads as TGTGCCAGCAGCCAAGACGGGTCTGGCTATGGCTACACCTTC.